The rows below give T cell receptor beta chains drawn from one sample of a study of shared clonotypes between healthy human individuals. Produced via immunoSEQ multiplex PCR; TCRdb's table is partial and in-frame only. The sample carries roughly 2 million clones, around 95% recorded once. The sample consisted of naive CD4+ T cells sorted from blood. The source of these receptors is a young man in good health. The CDR3 runs from the conserved cysteine through the conserved F or W. Each record gives: J gene, D gene, V gene, clone size, CDR3 DNA, CDR3 protein. A D gene is named only where the DNA matches it firmly. Clone sizes are given selectively: once, few, many, or a class where the clone is expanded.

j_gene: TRBJ1-2; d_gene: -; v_gene: TRBV10-3; abundance: few; CDR3nt: TGTGCCATTTCGGGAGACAATAACTATGGCTACACCTTC; CDR3aa: CAISGDNNYGYTF
j_gene: TRBJ2-6; d_gene: -; v_gene: TRBV7-2; abundance: -; CDR3nt: TGTGCCAGCAGCTCGTTCAGGGGGGACGACAGCCCGACTTTC; CDR3aa: CASSSFRGDDSPTF
j_gene: TRBJ2-5; d_gene: TRBD2; v_gene: TRBV7-9; abundance: few; CDR3nt: TGTGCCAGCAGCTTAGGAGCGGGAGGACCAAGGGAGACCCAGTACTTC; CDR3aa: CASSLGAGGPRETQYF
j_gene: TRBJ2-5; d_gene: TRBD1; v_gene: TRBV2; abundance: -; CDR3nt: TGTGCCAGCAGGACAGGGGGTTGGGAGACCCAGTACTTC; CDR3aa: CASRTGGWETQYF
j_gene: TRBJ1-2; d_gene: TRBD1; v_gene: TRBV6-5; abundance: -; CDR3nt: TGTGCCAGCAGGACAGGGCCCAATTACTATGGCTACACCTTC; CDR3aa: CASRTGPNYYGYTF
j_gene: TRBJ1-1; d_gene: -; v_gene: TRBV7-2; abundance: -; CDR3nt: TGTGCCAGCACGGAATCAGGGGTGAGCACTGAAGCTTTCTTT; CDR3aa: CASTESGVSTEAFF
j_gene: TRBJ2-5; d_gene: -; v_gene: TRBV7-9; abundance: -; CDR3nt: TGTGCCAGCAGCTTAAGGTCAGGGACCATTTGGCAAGAGACCCAGTACTTC; CDR3aa: CASSLRSGTIWQETQYF
j_gene: TRBJ1-1; d_gene: -; v_gene: TRBV7-2; abundance: -; CDR3nt: TGTGCCAGCAGCTTCGGGAACACTGAAGCTTTCTTT; CDR3aa: CASSFGNTEAFF
j_gene: TRBJ1-1; d_gene: TRBD1; v_gene: TRBV19; abundance: -; CDR3nt: TGTGCCAGTAGTCAGACAGGGATGAACACTGAAGCTTTCTTT; CDR3aa: CASSQTGMNTEAFF
j_gene: TRBJ1-5; d_gene: -; v_gene: TRBV30; abundance: -; CDR3nt: TGTGCCTGGAGTGGTGGGACGGTCAATAGCAATCAGCCCCAGCATTTT; CDR3aa: CAWSGGTVNSNQPQHF
j_gene: TRBJ2-2; d_gene: TRBD1; v_gene: TRBV4-3; abundance: -; CDR3nt: TGCGCCAGCAGCCAAGATTGGGGACAGGGGGCTATGACCGGGGAGCTGTTTTTT; CDR3aa: CASSQDWGQGAMTGELFF
j_gene: TRBJ1-2; d_gene: -; v_gene: TRBV2; abundance: -; CDR3nt: TGTGCCAGCAGCCCTTATTCGACAGATACTTATGGCTACACCTTC; CDR3aa: CASSPYSTDTYGYTF
j_gene: TRBJ2-1; d_gene: -; v_gene: TRBV7-7; abundance: -; CDR3nt: TGTGCTAGCAGCTCCGAGTCAGGAGGCTCCTACAATGAGCAGTTCTTC; CDR3aa: CASSSESGGSYNEQFF
j_gene: TRBJ2-3; d_gene: -; v_gene: TRBV7-9; abundance: -; CDR3nt: TGTGCCAGCAGCTCCCAGGGAACAACTAGCACAGATACGCAGTATTTT; CDR3aa: CASSSQGTTSTDTQYF
j_gene: TRBJ1-4; d_gene: -; v_gene: TRBV30; abundance: -; CDR3nt: TGTGCCTGGGACAGTAATGAAAAACTGTTTTTT; CDR3aa: CAWDSNEKLFF
j_gene: TRBJ1-6; d_gene: -; v_gene: TRBV29-1; abundance: -; CDR3nt: TGCAGCGTTGATATTAGCGGGGGAAGGGAATTTTCACCCCTCCACTTT; CDR3aa: CSVDISGGREFSPLHF
j_gene: TRBJ1-4; d_gene: TRBD1; v_gene: TRBV6-6; abundance: -; CDR3nt: TGTGCCAGCACCAGGGGGGCTAATGAAAAACTGTTTTTT; CDR3aa: CASTRGANEKLFF
j_gene: TRBJ1-4; d_gene: TRBD1; v_gene: TRBV30; abundance: -; CDR3nt: TGTGCCTGGAGCGGGGACAGATCTAATGAAAAACTGTTTTTT; CDR3aa: CAWSGDRSNEKLFF
j_gene: TRBJ2-7; d_gene: -; v_gene: TRBV18; abundance: -; CDR3nt: TGTGCCAGCTCACGGGTCGGCTACGAGCAGTACTTC; CDR3aa: CASSRVGYEQYF
j_gene: TRBJ2-3; d_gene: TRBD1; v_gene: TRBV18; abundance: -; CDR3nt: TGTGCCAGCTCGTCGGGACAGGATACGCAGTATTTT; CDR3aa: CASSSGQDTQYF
j_gene: TRBJ1-6; d_gene: TRBD1; v_gene: TRBV6-1; abundance: -; CDR3nt: TGTGCCAGCAGTGTGGGGCAGGGGGCGACACCCCTCCACTTT; CDR3aa: CASSVGQGATPLHF
j_gene: TRBJ2-3; d_gene: TRBD2; v_gene: TRBV10-2; abundance: -; CDR3nt: TGCGCCAGCAGTGAGGGGAGGGAAACAGATACGCAGTATTTT; CDR3aa: CASSEGRETDTQYF
j_gene: TRBJ1-4; d_gene: -; v_gene: TRBV28; abundance: -; CDR3nt: TGTGCCAGCAGTTTGAGCGGAAGTGAAAAACTGTTTTTT; CDR3aa: CASSLSGSEKLFF